This T cell receptor beta chain was identified in a study of T cells after yellow fever vaccination. Overall study results and limits: Of the clonotypes, a small share occurred in both CD4 and CD8 compartments. The secondary response showed a weaker magnitude and a faster peak, day 5 versus 15. Subsequent booster samples again held most clones from primary vaccination (roughly 95% CD4, 85% to 90% CD8).

TCRdb used MiXCR to reprocess the 5' RACE reads, holding one entry per CDR3 protein. The sample consists of 610,000 or so distinct CDR3 sequences, about 12% of them appearing once. This clonotype occurred a few times. Its target is not known. The CDR3 has 16 residues. V shed 1 base and J shed 4 bases, with 13 bases lying between them. Germline V gene data show CDR1 as KGHSH and CDR2 as LQKENI. This receptor was taken from a man aged 25-45 years who received the YFV17D yellow fever vaccine. The rearrangement links TRBV18 to TRBJ2-2; a possible D gene is TRBD1 (7 bases). Sequenced here: PBMCs, sampled on the day of the yellow fever booster vaccination. CDR3 region: CASSPRQGGITGELFF. The DNA for the CDR3 is TGTGCCAGCTCACCACGACAGGGAGGAATCACCGGGGAGCTGTTTTTT.